A single sample is the source of the 27 T cell receptor beta chains below, sequenced in a study of control samples from healthy donors and cancer patients. Sequenced by immunoSEQ multiplex PCR; TCRdb stores in-frame clones only, minus some. The sample lists around 140,000 clones; roughly 93% were seen once. The sample was blood. The receptors were sampled from a man between 18 and 29 years old in good health.

The V call is TRBV7-8, the J call TRBJ1-5; D possibly corresponds to TRBD1 (5 bases). Germline loops: CDR1 SGHVS, CDR2 FQNEAQ. V lost 5 bases, J lost 1 base, and 15 bases lay in between. The CDR3 sequence is 16 residues long. CDR3 nucleotide sequence: TGTGCCAGCAGCCCGTGGGGGGGTGGCAGCAATCAGCCCCAGCATTTT. Translating it yields CASSPWGGGSNQPQHF.

This clone occurred once. The chain uses TRBV19 and TRBJ2-3; D is ambiguous. V lost 1 base to trimming and J lost 6 bases, with 17 bases between them. Germline CDR1 reads LNHDA; CDR2 reads SQIVND (reference sequence). This CDR3 spans 16 amino acids. CDR3 coding DNA: TGTGCCAGTAGTATAGCCCGGACCGCTCAGGACGATACGCAGTATTTT. This translates into CASSIARTAQDDTQYF.

The chain links TRBV11-2 to TRBJ1-1; 10 bases align to TRBD1. J gave up 7 bases and V 4 bases, and 12 bases lay outside the gene matches. The CDR3 runs 16 residues. The germline CDR1 and CDR2 sequences are SGHAT and FQNNGV. CDR3 amino acids: CASSSQPGQGMSEAFF. DNA for the CDR3: TGTGCCAGCAGCTCACAACCGGGACAGGGGATGAGTGAAGCTTTCTTT.

V is TRBV6-6 and J is TRBJ1-6, with D possibly TRBD1 on 5 matching bases. V was clipped by 2 bases and J by 0 bases, with 8 bases between them. The germline gives CDR1 MNHNY, CDR2 SVGAGI (reference sequence). The CDR3 is 16 amino acids. CDR3 DNA: TGTGCCAGCAGTTACCCAGACAGCTCCTATAATTCACCCCTCCACTTT. As protein: CASSYPDSSYNSPLHF.

This rearrangement joins TRBV29-1 to TRBJ2-7, with 11 bases that match TRBD2. This CDR3 is 13 amino acids long. The junction had 2 bases not matched to a gene; V was cut back by 4 bases and J by 3 bases. CDR1 SQVTM and CDR2 ANQGSEA come from the germline V gene. CDR3 in DNA: TGCAGCGTTGCGACTAGCGGGATCTACGAGCAGTACTTC. It codes for CSVATSGIYEQYF.

This rearrangement joins TRBV6-2 or TRBV6-3 to TRBJ2-7; TRBD1 is a possible D gene (5 bases). Germline V gene sequence: CDR1 MNHEY, CDR2 SVGEGT. Trimming took 0 bases from V and 3 from J, leaving 12 bases between them. This CDR3 is 15 amino acids long. Written as DNA, the CDR3 is TGTGCCAGCAGTTACTCGACCCCGACAGTCTACGAGCAGTACTTC. This sequence encodes CASSYSTPTVYEQYF.

J is TRBJ1-1 and V is TRBV21-1. TRBV21-1 is a pseudogene segment. The length of the CDR3 is 12 residues. CDR3 residues: CASNHPVAEAFF. DNA of the CDR3: TGTGCCAGCAACCACCCCGTGGCTGAAGCTTTCTTT.

The chain recombines TRBV2 with TRBJ1-5, with D uncertain. Germline V gene lookup returns CDR1 SNHLY and CDR2 FYNNEI. Deletions cut 4 bases from V and 0 bases from J, with 4 bases between. The CDR3 length is 13 residues. CDR3 sequence: CASSVHSNQPQHF. The CDR3 nucleotides are TGTGCCAGCAGTGTGCATAGCAATCAGCCCCAGCATTTT.

V is TRBV19 and J is TRBJ1-4; weak D call: TRBD1 (6 bases). From germline, CDR1 is LNHDA and CDR2 SQIVND (reference sequence). The CDR3 sequence is 15 residues long. Trimming took off 0 bases at V and 4 bases at J, with 9 bases between the two ends. CDR3 loop: CASSIEDSFNEKLFF. The DNA of the CDR3 is TGTGCCAGTAGTATAGAGGACAGTTTTAATGAAAAACTGTTTTTT.

The chain uses TRBV27 and TRBJ1-6; unclear D gene. This CDR3 is built from 16 residues. V gave up 0 bases and J gave up 8 bases, with 14 bases separating them. Per germline, CDR1 MNHEY and CDR2 SMNVEV (reference sequence). The DNA for the CDR3 is TGTGCCAGCAGTTTATCGAACGAGGGCCGGGATTCACCCCTCCACTTT. This translates into CASSLSNEGRDSPLHF.

This clone is a singleton in its sample. This CDR3 is CAISDGRQGTQYF. As DNA, the CDR3 is TGTGCCATCAGTGACGGGAGACAGGGGACGCAGTATTTT. The rearrangement uses TRBV10-3 and TRBJ2-3; TRBD1 matches at 8 bases. The germline V gene encodes CDR1 ENHRY and CDR2 SYGVKD. Losses at the gene ends were 3 bases for V and 9 bases for J; bases not matched to a gene: 5. The CDR3 runs 13 residues.

The chain links TRBV7-6 to TRBJ1-2; D gene uncertain. The CDR3 runs to 16 residues. With 1 base removed from V and 6 bases from J, the gap between germline ends came to 18 bases. Germline-derived CDR1 and CDR2 are SGHVS and FNYEAQ. The CDR3 DNA reads TGTGCCAGCAGCTTAGTTCCAGGCATACCGTATGATGGCTACACCTTC. Protein product: CASSLVPGIPYDGYTF.

V usage is TRBV19 and J usage is TRBJ2-3, with D possibly TRBD2 on 6 matching bases. The CDR3 spans 14 residues. Trimming removed 4 bases from V and 4 bases from J, with 12 bases in between. Germline V CDR1 and CDR2: LNHDA, SQIVND (reference sequence). DNA of the CDR3: TGTGCCAGTAGTAGACTAGGACGGGCAGATACGCAGTATTTT. This translates into CASSRLGRADTQYF.

This chain links TRBV6-4 with TRBJ2-1, with D unclear. The length of the CDR3 is 11 residues. Trimming took 2 bases from V and 7 from J, leaving 3 bases between them. Germline-derived CDR1 and CDR2 are MRHNA and SNTAGT. Here the CDR3 reads CASSDNNEQFF. The CDR3 DNA reads TGTGCCAGCAGTGACAATAATGAGCAGTTCTTC.

This sequence joins TRBV20-1 and TRBJ2-4; a possible D gene is TRBD1 (5 bases). The germline V and J ends were trimmed by 3 bases and 5 bases, with 17 bases remaining between them. This CDR3 is built from 15 residues. CDR1 and CDR2 (germline): DFQATT, SNEGSKA (reference sequence). CDR3 nucleotide sequence: TGCAGTGCTAGTAAAGGCAGGGATGTCCAAAACATTCAGTACTTC. Translated: CSASKGRDVQNIQYF.

This clone was seen a few times. This chain connects TRBV7-9 to TRBJ1-2; D unclear. V lost 4 bases, J lost 8 bases, and 8 bases lay in between. The germline V gene has CDR1 SEHNR and CDR2 FQNEAQ (reference sequence). The CDR3 totals 11 residues. CDR3 amino acids: CASSYLQGYTF. CDR3 coding DNA: TGTGCCAGCAGCTATTTACAGGGCTACACCTTC.

The V and J genes are TRBV18 and TRBJ1-5; the D gene is possibly TRBD1 (5 bases). The CDR3 totals 16 residues. V lost 3 bases to trimming and J lost 2 bases, with 14 bases between them. Germline V gives CDR1 KGHSH, CDR2 LQKENI. The CDR3 DNA sequence: TGTGCCAGCTCACCTTTGGCAGGGCCCGGCAATCAGCCCCAGCATTTT. This sequence encodes CASSPLAGPGNQPQHF.

In its sample, this clone was seen a few times. The V gene is TRBV10-1, the J gene TRBJ1-3; D remains ambiguous. This CDR3 has 14 residues. V was cut by 10 bases and J by 3 bases, with 16 bases left in between. Germline V CDR1 and CDR2: WNHNN, SYGVQD (reference sequence). The CDR3 DNA reads as TGCGCCACCGAACTCATAATACTTGGAAACACCATATATTTT. Amino acid sequence: CATELIILGNTIYF.

This sequence joins TRBV28 and TRBJ2-7; TRBD1 might be the D (6 bases). Germline assignment: CDR1 MDHEN and CDR2 SYDVKM. With 8 bases removed from V and 1 base from J, the gap between germline ends came to 9 bases. CDR3 size: 12 residues. The CDR3 bases are TGTGCCAGCCGGACAGCATCCTACGAGCAGTACTTC. Protein sequence: CASRTASYEQYF. The full variable domain, in which reference TRBV28 and TRBJ2-7 provide the parts outside the CDR3, is DVKVTQSSRYLVKRTGEKVFLECVQDMDHENMFWYRQDPGLGLRLIYFSYDVKMKEKGDIPEGYSVSREKKERFSLILESASTNQTSMYLCASRTASYEQYFGPGTRLTVT.

The chain combines TRBV23-1 with TRBJ1-1; no definite D call. TRBV23-1 belongs to the ORF category, with a function that is uncertain. CDR3 size: 13 residues. V dropped 8 bases and J dropped 3 bases, with 13 bases sitting between them. The CDR3 nucleotides read TGCGCCAGCCCTCAAGCATCCTACACTGAAGCTTTCTTT. It translates to CASPQASYTEAFF.

The chain is built from TRBV5-1 and TRBJ1-4, with 7 bases that match TRBD1. CDR1 is SGHRS, CDR2 YFSETQ, per germline. CDR3 length: 15 residues. Unmatched junction bases numbered 10, after V lost 3 bases and J lost 8 bases. The CDR3 DNA reads as TGCGCCAGCAGCTCGAGGGGGCAGGGCGGGGAAAAACTGTTTTTT. Translating it yields CASSSRGQGGEKLFF. Filled out from reference TRBV5-1 and TRBJ1-4, the complete variable domain reads KAGVTQTPRYLIKTRGQQVTLSCSPISGHRSVSWYQQTPGQGLQFLFEYFSETQRNKGNFPGRFSGRQFSNSRSEMNVSTLELGDSALYLCASSSRGQGGEKLFFGSGTQLSVL.

The rearrangement links TRBV7-9 to TRBJ2-1; D gene ambiguous. Per the germline V gene, CDR1 is SEHNR and CDR2 is FQNEAQ (reference sequence). V was shortened by 1 base and J by 10 bases, with 11 bases between the two germline ends. This CDR3 comprises 13 residues. CDR3: CASSLEGPAEQFF. The CDR3 nucleotides are TGTGCCAGCAGCTTAGAGGGCCCAGCCGAGCAGTTCTTC. The variable domain in full, completed from reference TRBV7-9 and TRBJ2-1, reads DTGVSQNPRHKITKRGQNVTFRCDPISEHNRLYWYRQTLGQGPEFLTYFQNEAQLEKSRLLSDRFSAERPKGSFSTLEIQRTEQGDSAMYLCASSLEGPAEQFFGPGTRLTVL.

The sample holds one count of this clone. The V and J genes are TRBV9 and TRBJ2-7, with 12 bases fitting TRBD1. Per the germline V gene, CDR1 is SGDLS and CDR2 is YYNGEE. The CDR3 covers 15 residues. J gave up 5 bases and V 4 bases, and 7 bases lay outside the gene matches. The CDR3 reads CASSFSGTGGNEQYF. In nucleotides, the CDR3 is TGTGCCAGCAGCTTTTCCGGGACAGGGGGCAACGAGCAGTACTTC.

To note about this clone: The same CDR3 can be traced to other DNA sequences in this sample. The rearrangement links TRBV27 to TRBJ1-1; TRBD1 is a possible D gene (5 bases). The CDR3 is made up of 14 amino acids. Per the germline V gene, CDR1 is MNHEY and CDR2 is SMNVEV (reference sequence). V was clipped by 0 bases and J by 3 bases, with 8 bases between them. CDR3 protein: CASSLSSGYTEAFF. CDR3 in DNA: TGTGCCAGCAGTTTATCTTCAGGGTACACTGAAGCTTTCTTT.

The chain links TRBV7-9 to TRBJ2-1; D uncertain. The germline gives CDR1 SEHNR, CDR2 FQNEAQ (reference sequence). The length of the CDR3 is 12 residues. V lost 5 bases and J lost 8, with 10 bases in between. CDR3 sequence: CASSLRPHEQFF. The CDR3, as DNA: TGTGCCAGCAGCCTACGACCCCATGAGCAGTTCTTC.

This chain's CDR3 is CASRGTLNEQFF. In DNA, the CDR3 is TGTGCCAGCAGGGGGACGCTTAATGAGCAGTTCTTC. The J gene is TRBJ2-1, the V gene TRBV12-3 or TRBV12-4; D may correspond to TRBD1 or TRBD2 (5 bases each). Trimming shortened V by 6 bases and J by 7 bases, and 10 bases separated the two germline ends. CDR3 length: 12 amino acids.

The J gene is TRBJ2-7, the V gene TRBV27; 13 bases align to TRBD2. This CDR3 is 17 amino acids long. The V and J ends lost 2 bases and 2 bases, in that order; junction bases with no gene match: 6. Per germline, CDR1 MNHEY and CDR2 SMNVEV (reference sequence). CDR3 sequence (DNA): TGTGCCAGCAGTTTACGAGGACTAGCGGGAGAACCCTACGAGCAGTACTTC. Its protein product is CASSLRGLAGEPYEQYF.